Below, 6 T cell receptor beta chains from the same sample are listed, as sequenced in a study of CD8+CD57+ T cells in acquired aplastic anemia. Profiling of TCR beta VDJ combinations and CDR3 sequences used genomic DNA as template. MiXCR, run by TCRdb on the reads, gives a single entry per CDR3 protein. Counted here are more than 150,000 distinct CDR3 sequences, less than 50% occurring once; the ten biggest clones make up roughly 13%. Flow cytometry had shown expanded CD8+CD57+ cells in the patients chosen for sequencing. The sequencing sample was made of sorted CD4+, CD8+, or CD8+CD57+ T cells (not recorded which) from PBMCs. These receptors originate from a human donor with aplastic anemia.

The rearrangement uses TRBV5-1 and TRBJ2-1, with 10 bases aligning to TRBD2. Per germline, CDR1 SGHRS and CDR2 YFSETQ. The length of the CDR3 is 15 residues. Trimming removed 7 bases from V and 5 bases from J; junction bases left unmatched: 9. CDR3 coding DNA: TGCGCCAGCCACCCAGCGGGAGGGGGGCACAATGAGCAGTTCTTC. It encodes CASHPAGGGHNEQFF.

This sequence joins TRBV9 and TRBJ1-2; 9 bases are shared with TRBD1. The CDR3 is made up of 17 amino acids. The V and J ends lost 3 bases and 7 bases, in that order; junction bases with no gene match: 16. Per the germline V gene, CDR1 is SGDLS and CDR2 is YYNGEE. CDR3 residues: CASSAEIQGAVFSGYTF. CDR3 nucleotide sequence: TGTGCCAGCAGCGCGGAAATACAGGGGGCGGTCTTTAGTGGCTACACCTTC. Combining the CDR3 with reference TRBV9 and TRBJ1-2 gives the whole variable domain DSGVTQTPKHLITATGQRVTLRCSPRSGDLSVYWYQQSLDQGLQFLIQYYNGEERAKGNILERFSAQQFPDLHSELNLSSLELGDSALYFCASSAEIQGAVFSGYTFGSGTRLTVV.

Many counts were recorded for this clonotype. The chain employs TRBV5-1 and TRBJ2-2; D is uncertain. CDR1 is SGHRS, CDR2 YFSETQ, per germline. V lost 0 bases and J 6 bases, leaving 12 bases between the germline ends. The CDR3 contains 15 residues. The CDR3 region is CASSLGPSPPGELFF. For the CDR3, the DNA is TGCGCCAGCAGCTTGGGGCCCTCCCCCCCCGGGGAGCTGTTTTTT.

As for this clonotype: A single base separates this from a much larger clone, so it may be a read error. The chain is built from TRBV11-2 and TRBJ1-4; 7 bases align to TRBD1. CDR3 length: 15 residues. The germline gives CDR1 SGHAT, CDR2 FQNNGV. The CDR3 loop is CASSLRGQNNEILFF. CDR3 in DNA: TGTGCCAGCAGCTTGCGGGGACAGAATAATGAAATACTGTTTTTT.

This clonotype was seen many times. This chain joins TRBV12-3 or TRBV12-4 and TRBJ1-6; D gene uncertain. The CDR3 extends over 13 amino acids. Trimming pared 6 bases from V and 4 bases from J, leaving 7 bases between. Here the CDR3 DNA reads TGTGCCAGCAGCACGGATTATAATTCACCCCTCCACTTT. As protein: CASSTDYNSPLHF.

This chain links TRBV10-3 with TRBJ2-7; the D gene is possibly TRBD2 (6 bases). The CDR3 sequence is 12 residues long. CDR1 ENHRY and CDR2 SYGVKD come from the germline V gene. Trimming stripped 4 bases from V and 3 bases from J, with 7 bases between. CDR3 sequence reads: CAISGRGYEQYF. CDR3 in DNA: TGTGCCATCAGTGGGCGGGGCTACGAGCAGTACTTC.